This TCR beta chain was obtained from a study of identical twins. Study-wide results and caveats: Out-of-frame alpha sequences shared by twins showed excess low generation probability. Memory repertoires lacked the insertion deficit that abundant cord blood beta clonotypes showed.

This clonotype has a handful of counts. Antigen: not known. A universal primer site was incorporated via template switching, and the cDNA contained unique molecular identifiers. TCRdb re-derived calls from the 5' RACE reads in MiXCR, one entry per CDR3 protein. The sample shows approximately 550,000 distinct CDR3 sequences, around 22% of them seen only once. The CDR3 covers 18 residues. Germline V gives CDR1 SGHRS, CDR2 YFSETQ. J gave up 14 bases and V 0 bases, and 20 bases lay outside the gene matches. The sample also formed part of further work on yellow fever vaccine responses in identical twins. From that report: Twins reportedly had a vaccine T cell response that seemed partly convergent, partly personalized.

The TCR sequence derives from a woman between 18 and 29 years old in good health. The sample was CD4+ T cells sorted from blood. The rearrangement joins TRBV5-1 to TRBJ2-1; 10 bases are shared with TRBD2. In DNA form, the CDR3 reads TGCGCCAGCAGCTTGGCCCTTGAAAAGCGGGAGGGAACAAACATTAAGTTCTTC. This encodes CASSLALEKREGTNIKFF.